The 32 T cell receptor beta chains below all came from one sample that was sequenced in a study of T cell responses to AZD1222 COVID-19 vaccine. Assay: immunoSEQ multiplex PCR; the TCRdb copy retains only in-frame clones and omits some. The sample shows 150,000 to 200,000 clones, about 94% of them seen only once. The source material was peripheral blood, sampled on day 0 of AZD1222 vaccination. The receptors stem from an adult in good health.

The V and J genes are TRBV28 and TRBJ2-7; TRBD1 aligns across 8 bases. This CDR3 is 15 amino acids long. CDR1 and CDR2 (germline): MDHEN, SYDVKM. Trimming at V came to 6 bases and at J to 0 bases, leaving 7 bases not matched to a gene. In DNA, the CDR3 is TGTGCCAGCAGCTCAGGGGGCCCCCTCTCCTACGAGCAGTACTTC. This translates into CASSSGGPLSYEQYF.

This chain links TRBV9 with TRBJ2-1; D not resolved. The CDR3 is 15 residues long. The V end was cut by 2 bases, the J end by 0 bases, with 9 bases between. CDR1 is SGDLS, CDR2 YYNGEE, per germline. The CDR3 here is CASSVLRSSYNEQFF. CDR3 DNA sequence: TGTGCCAGCAGCGTTCTCCGATCCTCCTACAATGAGCAGTTCTTC.

The chain couples TRBV28 to TRBJ1-1, with a weak D call TRBD1 (6 bases). The CDR3 is 13 amino acids. Germline-derived CDR1 and CDR2 are MDHEN and SYDVKM. V lost 4 bases, J lost 3 bases, and 9 bases lay in between. The CDR3 region is CASSSGEYTEAFF. Here the CDR3 DNA reads TGTGCCAGCAGTTCAGGGGAGTACACTGAAGCTTTCTTT.

The rearrangement joins TRBV28 to TRBJ1-3; no definite D call. The germline V gene has CDR1 MDHEN and CDR2 SYDVKM. V lost 3 bases and J 4 bases, leaving 10 bases between the germline ends. This CDR3 comprises 14 residues. The CDR3 bases are TGTGCCAGCAGTTTTGGCCAGATCGGAAACACCATATATTTT. Its protein is CASSFGQIGNTIYF. The full variable domain, in which reference TRBV28 and TRBJ1-3 provide the parts outside the CDR3, is DVKVTQSSRYLVKRTGEKVFLECVQDMDHENMFWYRQDPGLGLRLIYFSYDVKMKEKGDIPEGYSVSREKKERFSLILESASTNQTSMYLCASSFGQIGNTIYFGEGSWLTVV.

CDR3 loop: CASSSQGPTEAFF. CDR3 DNA: TGTGCCAGCAGTTCACAGGGCCCCACTGAAGCTTTCTTT. The chain employs TRBV6-5 and TRBJ1-1; D is perhaps TRBD1 (6 bases). The germline V gene encodes CDR1 MNHEY and CDR2 SVGAGI. Trimming removed 4 bases from V and 4 bases from J, with 10 bases in between. CDR3 length: 13 amino acids.

The chain is built from TRBV7-8 and TRBJ2-3; D is possibly TRBD2 (6 bases). This CDR3 has 18 amino acids. CDR1 and CDR2 from the germline V gene are SGHVS and FQNEAQ. V lost 1 base to trimming and J lost 0 bases, with 17 bases between them. CDR3 sequence reads: CASSLDPAGNPSTDTQYF. The CDR3 DNA reads TGTGCCAGCAGCTTAGACCCCGCGGGGAACCCTAGCACAGATACGCAGTATTTT. Supplemented by reference TRBV7-8 and TRBJ2-3, the full variable domain reads GAGVSQSPRYKVAKRGQDVALRCDPISGHVSLFWYQQALGQGPEFLTYFQNEAQLDKSGLPSDRFFAERPEGSVSTLKIQRTQQEDSAVYLCASSLDPAGNPSTDTQYFGPGTRLTVL.

The chain couples TRBV11-2 to TRBJ1-1, with D possibly being TRBD1 (5 bases). The CDR3 totals 15 residues. The V and J ends lost 1 base and 1 base respectively, with 10 bases between them. Germline lookup yields CDR1 SGHAT and CDR2 FQNNGV. The CDR3 sequence is CASSLGHRSNTEAFF. The CDR3, as DNA: TGTGCCAGCAGCTTAGGCCACAGGTCGAACACTGAAGCTTTCTTT.

The chain has TRBV6-4 and TRBJ2-1; 10 bases match TRBD2. J was trimmed by 4 bases and V by 6 bases; bases with no gene match: 3. This CDR3 contains 14 residues. The germline V gene encodes CDR1 MRHNA and CDR2 SNTAGT. CDR3 loop: CASREREGYNEQFF. As DNA, the CDR3 is TGTGCCAGCAGGGAGCGGGAGGGTTACAATGAGCAGTTCTTC.

The chain joins TRBV12-2 to TRBJ1-2. TRBV12-2 is a listed pseudogene. CDR3 length: 14 amino acids. The CDR3 protein is CASRLGVDGYGYTF. The CDR3 DNA follows: TGTGCAAGTCGCTTAGGGGTCGACGGATATGGCTACACCTTC.

The chain is built from TRBV14 and TRBJ2-1; a possible D gene is TRBD1 (6 bases). From germline, CDR1 is SGHDN and CDR2 FVKESK. The CDR3 sequence is 16 residues long. V was shortened by 0 bases and J by 3 bases, with 12 bases between the two germline ends. In DNA, the CDR3 is TGTGCCAGCAGCCAAGAGTTGACAGGATTCTACAATGAGCAGTTCTTC. Residues: CASSQELTGFYNEQFF.

The rearrangement joins TRBV5-1 to TRBJ2-5, with TRBD1 as a possible D gene (6 bases). The CDR3 has 13 residues. The germline V and J ends were trimmed by 2 bases and 3 bases, with 8 bases remaining between them. Germline values: CDR1 SGHRS, CDR2 YFSETQ. Here the CDR3 reads CASSLQGKETQYF. CDR3 nucleotides: TGCGCCAGCAGCTTACAGGGTAAAGAGACCCAGTACTTC.

CDR3 DNA sequence: TGTGCCAGCAGTGCCGTGGGGGGGCAGGGCCAAGAGACCCAGTACTTC. It yields the protein CASSAVGGQGQETQYF. The chain combines TRBV2 with TRBJ2-5; a possible D gene is TRBD2 (7 bases). From germline, CDR1 is SNHLY and CDR2 FYNNEI. V gave up 4 bases and J gave up 1 base, with 16 bases separating them. The CDR3 contains 16 residues.

The chain employs TRBV19 and TRBJ2-1; D is perhaps TRBD2 (6 bases). The V and J ends lost 3 bases and 4 bases respectively, with 19 bases between them. The V gene's germline CDR1 is LNHDA and CDR2 SQIVND (reference sequence). This CDR3 has 17 residues. This chain's CDR3 is CASSIRRLAKNYNEQFF. The CDR3 DNA reads as TGTGCCAGTAGTATTCGTCGGCTAGCGAAGAATTACAATGAGCAGTTCTTC.

The chain recombines TRBV29-1 with TRBJ1-2; D call uncertain. The CDR3 runs to 13 residues. Germline V gives CDR1 SQVTM, CDR2 ANQGSEA. V was shortened by 3 bases and J by 8 bases, with 16 bases between the two germline ends. The CDR3 protein is CSVERFAGRGYTF. CDR3 bases: TGCAGCGTTGAGAGGTTCGCAGGTCGCGGCTACACCTTC.

As concerns this clone: Compared with germline, one end of the junction differs, possibly owing to a read error. V usage is TRBV15 and J usage is TRBJ2-6; 9 bases fit TRBD1. CDR3 length: 17 residues. The germline gives CDR1 LNHNV, CDR2 YYDKDF (reference sequence). DNA of the CDR3: TGTGCCACCAGCGGAGACAGGGGGACACCTGGGGCCAACGTCCTGACTTTC. Amino acids: CATSGDRGTPGANVLTF.

This clone is medium-sized within its sample. The rearrangement joins TRBV4-2 to TRBJ1-6, with a tentative D call TRBD1 (5 bases). CDR3 size: 13 residues. Germline CDR1 LGHNA, CDR2 YNFKEQ. V lost 4 bases, J lost 8 bases, and 9 bases lay in between. CDR3 in amino acids: CASSLSRDSPLHF. CDR3 in DNA: TGTGCCAGCAGCCTTTCCAGGGATTCACCCCTCCACTTT.

The chain links TRBV21-1 to TRBJ2-7; the table names TRBD1, a call not compared with the DNA. TRBV21-1 is a recognized pseudogene. The CDR3 spans 18 residues. The CDR3 sequence: CASSNGSRRGLSSYEQYF. As DNA, the CDR3 is TGTGCCAGCAGCAATGGATCTCGAAGGGGGCTCTCATCCTACGAGCAGTACTTC.

The J gene is TRBJ2-3, the V gene TRBV25-1; 7 bases agree with TRBD1. Germline lookup yields CDR1 MGHDK and CDR2 SYGVNS. V lost 1 base and J lost 5; bases outside the gene matches: 12. This CDR3 has 17 residues. CDR3 sequence: CASSELAGGWKGDTQYF. CDR3 nucleotide sequence: TGTGCCAGCAGTGAATTAGCAGGGGGATGGAAGGGAGATACGCAGTATTTT.

V gene TRBV5-6 combines with J gene TRBJ1-2; 8 bases match TRBD1. Germline-derived CDR1 and CDR2 are SGHDT and YYEEEE. V was pared by 6 bases and J by 4 bases, with 11 bases of the junction left unmatched. This CDR3 has 15 residues. DNA of the CDR3: TGTGCCAGCACCCCTCGCCAGGGGGCCTCCTATGGCTACACCTTC. Translation gives CASTPRQGASYGYTF.

This chain links TRBV28 with TRBJ1-3; D may be TRBD1 (6 bases). Germline lookup yields CDR1 MDHEN and CDR2 SYDVKM. V was trimmed by 5 bases and J by 2 bases, leaving 16 bases between them. The CDR3 covers 16 residues. In nucleotides, the CDR3 is TGTGCCAGCAGTCGGGACAACTCGTGGGCTGGAAACACCATATATTTT. Translating it yields CASSRDNSWAGNTIYF.

This chain uses TRBV7-2 with TRBJ2-7; 10 bases line up with TRBD2. Germline values: CDR1 SGHTA, CDR2 FQGNSA. CDR3 size: 15 residues. V shed 4 bases and J 2 bases; nucleotides not matched to a gene: 5. The CDR3: CASSSLAGGTYEQYF. In nucleotides, the CDR3 is TGTGCCAGCAGCTCCTTAGCGGGAGGTACCTACGAGCAGTACTTC.

The chain carries TRBV9 and TRBJ2-7, with TRBD2 matching 11 bases. The CDR3 totals 13 residues. V shed 3 bases, J shed 6 bases, and the junction held 2 bases outside the gene matches. Germline V lookup: CDR1 SGDLS, CDR2 YYNGEE. The CDR3 region has the DNA TGTGCCAGCAGCGCTGGACTAGCGGGCGAGCAGTACTTC. Its translation is CASSAGLAGEQYF.

The genes are TRBV9 and TRBJ2-7, with TRBD2 matching 9 bases. This CDR3 region has 15 residues. V dropped 4 bases and J dropped 4; count of bases not matched to a gene: 9. The germline gives CDR1 SGDLS, CDR2 YYNGEE. As DNA, the CDR3 is TGTGCCAGCAGCATAGGACTAGCGAGCAATTACGAGCAGTACTTC. Protein sequence: CASSIGLASNYEQYF.

V gene TRBV6-1 combines with J gene TRBJ1-2; D is ambiguous. With 2 bases removed from V and 1 base from J, the gap between germline ends came to 11 bases. The germline V gene has CDR1 MNHNS and CDR2 SASEGT. This CDR3 comprises 15 residues. This chain's CDR3 is CASSEKMNINYGYTF. The CDR3 DNA reads TGTGCCAGCAGTGAAAAGATGAACATTAACTATGGCTACACCTTC.

The CDR3 loop reads CASIFRLAVVQETQYF. CDR3 DNA: TGTGCCAGCATCTTCCGACTAGCGGTCGTCCAAGAGACCCAGTACTTC. The chain employs TRBV5-5 and TRBJ2-5; 9 positions match TRBD2. V gave up 6 bases and J gave up 1 base; unmatched junction bases: 10. The CDR3 extends over 16 amino acids. From germline, CDR1 is SGHKS and CDR2 YYEKEE (reference sequence).

This chain uses TRBV28 with TRBJ1-6; perhaps TRBD1 as D (5 bases). V dropped 5 bases and J dropped 6 bases, with 20 bases sitting between them. The CDR3 consists of 17 residues. The germline V gene encodes CDR1 MDHEN and CDR2 SYDVKM. The CDR3: CASSTNAQGVINSPLHF. CDR3 coding DNA: TGTGCCAGCAGTACCAACGCCCAGGGAGTAATTAATTCACCCCTCCACTTT.

J is TRBJ1-2 and V is TRBV27; D is undetermined. Trimming shortened V by 10 bases and J by 6 bases, and 15 bases separated the two germline ends. Germline V gene lookup returns CDR1 MNHEY and CDR2 SMNVEV (reference sequence). CDR3 length: 12 residues. CDR3 loop: CATLSRVNGYTF. In DNA form, the CDR3 reads TGTGCCACCCTATCGAGGGTTAATGGCTACACCTTC.

This clone showed up just once. This rearrangement joins TRBV27 to TRBJ2-3; D gene uncertain. Germline CDR1 MNHEY, CDR2 SMNVEV (reference sequence). Trimming took 5 bases from V and 2 from J, leaving 5 bases between them. The CDR3 loop spans 12 amino acids. The CDR3 region is CASSPNTDTQYF. CDR3 DNA sequence: TGTGCCAGCAGTCCTAACACAGATACGCAGTATTTT.

This chain links TRBV4-3 with TRBJ2-3; 9 bases are a match to TRBD2. CDR3 length equals 15 residues. Germline lookup yields CDR1 LGHNA and CDR2 YSLEER. The V gene end was trimmed by 1 base and the J gene end by 3 bases; junction bases not matched to a gene: 2. This CDR3 reads CASSQGLAGTDTQYF. DNA for the CDR3: TGCGCCAGCAGCCAAGGGCTAGCGGGGACAGATACGCAGTATTTT.

V and J are TRBV4-1 and TRBJ2-7; weak D call: TRBD1 (5 bases). V lost 1 base and J 5 bases, leaving 15 bases between the germline ends. The length of the CDR3 is 15 residues. Germline assignment: CDR1 MGHRA and CDR2 YSYEKL. CDR3 DNA: TGCGCCAGCAGCCAAGCACCAGGGTGGTTGAACGAGCAGTACTTC. This translates into CASSQAPGWLNEQYF.

The chain recombines TRBV4-1 with TRBJ2-7; no reliable D call. The CDR3 loop spans 14 amino acids. Trimming pared 1 base from V and 6 bases from J, leaving 13 bases between. Per germline, CDR1 MGHRA and CDR2 YSYEKL. The CDR3 nucleotides are TGCGCCAGCAGCCAAGTAGTACTTTTGTCCGAGCAGTACTTC. Amino acid sequence: CASSQVVLLSEQYF.

This chain links TRBV19 with TRBJ2-2; D gene uncertain. Deletions cut 11 bases from V and 4 bases from J, with 14 bases between. The germline V gene has CDR1 LNHDA and CDR2 SQIVND (reference sequence). This CDR3 region has 13 residues. CDR3 sequence reads: CAVGPTGTGELFF. CDR3 nucleotide sequence: TGTGCCGTCGGGCCTACGGGCACCGGGGAGCTGTTTTTT. The variable domain in full, with the rest retrieved from reference TRBV19 and TRBJ2-2, is DGGITQSPKYLFRKEGQNVTLSCEQNLNHDAMYWYRQDPGQGLRLIYYSQIVNDFQKGDIAEGYSVSREKKESFPLTVTSAQKNPTAFYLCAVGPTGTGELFFGEGSRLTVL.